The rows below give T cell receptor beta chains drawn from one sample of a study of cytomegalovirus exposure and HLA in healthy donors. Method: immunoSEQ multiplex PCR; TCRdb's copy keeps in-frame clones and lacks some. Of roughly 120,000 clones in the sample, around 77% were seen once. Sequenced sample: PBMCs. Receptor source: a man between 18 and 29 years old in good health and CMV-seropositive. The conserved cysteine and the conserved F or W are not part of the CDR3 here.

TRBV27	ASSKDIRVTQY
TRBV7-6	ASSLGSRSGMPSQQY
TRBV7-6	ASCNTLCEKLF
TRBV7-7	ASQPGQRGGELF
TRBV25-1	ASRGQWNNSPLH
TRBV6-5	ASSYGDSTEAF
TRBV15	ATSSPGLAGATDTQY
TRBV19	ASREDSNQPQH
TRBV5-1	ASSFTGSTGELF
TRBV27	ASSLFNRLAGGPGGANGLT
TRBV6-4	ASSEQLPGHWNEKLF
TRBV5-4	ASSLVPGRIDSPLH
TRBV27	ASSPLSPQAQF
TRBV10-3	AISETGDQPQH
TRBV7-9	ALSRDRGLSWNEQF